This T cell receptor (beta chain) was recovered during a study of T cells in Graves' hyperthyroidism and ophthalmopathy. Study observations and caveats: In blood, most of the thyroid clonotypes expanded above 0.001 were also present. Ophthalmopathy cases were set apart from stable hyperthyroidism by a 13 V-J model.

In the case of this clonotype: Its antigen is undetermined.

The CDR3 regions of TCR beta were amplified from RNA transcripts. RT-PCR in the first round (using the HTBI primer set) targeted the TCR CDR3. From the multiplex PCR reads, TCRdb called clonotypes with MiXCR, one entry per CDR3 protein. The sample records some 400,000 distinct CDR3 sequences, over 15% being singletons. The CDR3 totals 17 residues. Deletions cut 2 bases from V and 2 bases from J, with 18 bases between. From germline, CDR1 is ENHRY and CDR2 SYGVKD. The chain joins TRBV10-3 to TRBJ1-2; D is unclear. The sample comprised blood. The sequence was obtained from a woman aged 18-29 years with Graves' hyperthyroidism. The CDR3 DNA is TGTGCCATCAGTGAGAGGGCCGGCGACGTTCCGAACTATGGCTACACCTTC. Translation: CAISERAGDVPNYGYTF.